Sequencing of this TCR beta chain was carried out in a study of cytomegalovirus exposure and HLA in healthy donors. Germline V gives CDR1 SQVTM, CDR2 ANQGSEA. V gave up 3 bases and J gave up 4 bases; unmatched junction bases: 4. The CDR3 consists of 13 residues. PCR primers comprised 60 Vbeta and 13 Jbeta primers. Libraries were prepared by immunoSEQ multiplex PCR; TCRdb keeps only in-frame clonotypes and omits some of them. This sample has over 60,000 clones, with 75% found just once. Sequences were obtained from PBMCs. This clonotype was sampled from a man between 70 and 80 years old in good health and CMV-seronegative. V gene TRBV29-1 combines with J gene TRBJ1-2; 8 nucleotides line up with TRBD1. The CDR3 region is CSVDLDRGYGYTF. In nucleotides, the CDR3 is TGCAGCGTTGATCTAGACAGGGGCTATGGCTACACCTTC.